This entry lists 19 T cell receptor beta chains sequenced from one sample in a study of cytomegalovirus exposure and HLA in healthy donors. Libraries were prepared by immunoSEQ multiplex PCR; TCRdb keeps only in-frame clonotypes and omits some of them. The sample holds 150,000 or so clones, 70% to 90% seen once. What was sequenced was PBMCs. Every receptor here comes from a human donor in good health.

The rearrangement joins TRBV9 to TRBJ2-7, with D possibly TRBD2 on 6 matching bases. This CDR3 contains 14 residues. The germline V gene encodes CDR1 SGDLS and CDR2 YYNGEE. Trimming shortened V by 4 bases and J by 2 bases, and 13 bases separated the two germline ends. The CDR3 sequence: CASSLRGTTYEQYF. The CDR3 DNA follows: TGTGCCAGCAGCTTACGGGGGACCACCTACGAGCAGTACTTC. The full variable domain, with the rest looked up from reference TRBV9 and TRBJ2-7, is DSGVTQTPKHLITATGQRVTLRCSPRSGDLSVYWYQQSLDQGLQFLIQYYNGEERAKGNILERFSAQQFPDLHSELNLSSLELGDSALYFCASSLRGTTYEQYFGPGTRLTVT.

The chain joins TRBV7-2 to TRBJ1-5, with D possibly TRBD1 on 5 matching bases. The V end was cut by 3 bases, the J end by 7 bases, with 13 bases between. The CDR3 is 14 residues long. Germline CDR1 and CDR2: SGHTA and FQGNSA. CDR3: CASSLVGVVQPQHF. The CDR3 bases are TGTGCCAGCAGCTTGGTAGGGGTAGTGCAGCCCCAGCATTTT.

This sequence joins TRBV6-6 and TRBJ1-4, with TRBD1 matching over 7 bases. Germline CDR1 and CDR2: MNHNY and SVGAGI (reference sequence). The V gene end was trimmed by 6 bases and the J gene end by 8 bases; junction bases not matched to a gene: 9. The CDR3 loop spans 14 amino acids. The chain's CDR3 is CASRAGGTAEKLFF. CDR3 sequence (DNA): TGTGCCAGCAGAGCCGGAGGGACAGCCGAAAAACTGTTTTTT.

The CDR3 DNA reads as TGTGCCAGCTCTTCCGGACAGGGGAGCTCCTACAATGAGCAGTTCTTC. This codes for CASSSGQGSSYNEQFF. This chain uses TRBV18 with TRBJ2-1; the match to TRBD1 covers 9 bases. The CDR3 contains 16 residues. Trimming cost V 6 bases and J 0 bases; bases outside gene matches: 6. Looked up from germline, CDR1 is KGHSH and CDR2 is LQKENI.

The chain joins TRBV7-8 to TRBJ2-2, with 9 bases lining up with TRBD2. Unmatched junction bases numbered 5, after V lost 1 base and J lost 2 bases. Germline CDR1 SGHVS, CDR2 FQNEAQ. The CDR3 extends over 17 amino acids. The CDR3 is CASSLGSGRLNTGELFF. The CDR3 region has the DNA TGTGCCAGCAGCTTAGGTAGCGGGAGACTAAACACCGGGGAGCTGTTTTTT.

The chain combines TRBV2 with TRBJ2-7; possible D gene TRBD1, 5 bases. Trimming left V 1 base short and J 3 bases short, with 13 bases between. The CDR3 consists of 15 residues. Germline values: CDR1 SNHLY, CDR2 FYNNEI. CDR3 DNA: TGTGCCAGCAGTGAAGACGTGACAGTAAACTACGAGCAGTACTTC. Translation: CASSEDVTVNYEQYF.

The chain's CDR3 is CASSELESSPGTGELFF. CDR3 coding DNA: TGTGCCAGCTCAGAGCTTGAGTCTTCCCCGGGCACCGGGGAGCTGTTTTTT. The chain carries TRBV18 and TRBJ2-2; no clear D gene. V lost 5 bases, J lost 4 bases, and 20 bases lay in between. CDR3 size: 17 residues. From germline, CDR1 is KGHSH and CDR2 LQKENI.

As DNA, the CDR3 is TGCGCCAGCAGCTTAGGCGGGACTACTTACAATGAGCAGTTCTTC. Residues: CASSLGGTTYNEQFF. The genes are TRBV5-1 and TRBJ2-1; 7 nucleotides line up with TRBD2. V lost 2 bases to trimming and J lost 4 bases; unmatched junction nucleotides: 6. Germline lookup yields CDR1 SGHRS and CDR2 YFSETQ. The CDR3 loop spans 15 amino acids.

This clone was picked up one time. V gene TRBV5-1 combines with J gene TRBJ2-5; 9 nucleotides line up with TRBD2. The CDR3 runs to 15 residues. Germline V gene data show CDR1 as SGHRS and CDR2 as YFSETQ. V shed 4 bases, J shed 3 bases, and the junction held 7 bases outside the gene matches. The CDR3 nucleotides are TGCGCCAGCAGCGGCTATAGCGGGAGTGAAGAGACCCAGTACTTC. Protein sequence: CASSGYSGSEETQYF.

The chain joins TRBV6-6 to TRBJ1-2, with D unclear. Germline assignment: CDR1 MNHNY and CDR2 SVGAGI (reference sequence). V was pared by 0 bases and J by 12 bases, with 17 bases between. The CDR3 sequence is 14 residues long. The chain's CDR3 is CASSYSENGPEDTF. The CDR3 DNA reads TGTGCCAGCAGTTACTCTGAGAATGGCCCGGAGGACACCTTC.

This clone appeared a single time. The J gene is TRBJ1-4, the V gene TRBV9, with 7 positions matching TRBD1. Germline assignment: CDR1 SGDLS and CDR2 YYNGEE. CDR3 length: 15 residues. Trimming cost V 0 bases and J 7 bases; bases outside gene matches: 6. The DNA for the CDR3 is TGTGCCAGCAGCGTAGGTGCAGGGGGGATTGAAAAACTGTTTTTT. Its protein product is CASSVGAGGIEKLFF.

The chain combines TRBV6-6 with TRBJ2-3; TRBD2 matches at 13 bases. The CDR3 totals 16 residues. Germline loops: CDR1 MNHNY, CDR2 SVGAGI (reference sequence). The V gene end was trimmed by 5 bases and the J gene end by 3 bases; junction bases not matched to a gene: 5. DNA of the CDR3: TGTGCCAGCAGTCAAGGGACTAGCGGGGTAACAGATACGCAGTATTTT. Translation: CASSQGTSGVTDTQYF.

This clone was seen more than once but under ten times. The rearrangement links TRBV27 to TRBJ2-7, with D maybe TRBD2 (5 bases). Trimming removed 4 bases from V and 5 bases from J, with 15 bases in between. Germline V gives CDR1 MNHEY, CDR2 SMNVEV (reference sequence). The CDR3 is 14 amino acids. The CDR3 bases are TGTGCCAGCAGTTCCCCCCCGGGAATCCACGAGCAGTACTTC. Its translation is CASSSPPGIHEQYF.

This clone appeared a few times. CDR3: CASSPTGTGFTDTQYF. The CDR3 DNA reads TGTGCCAGCAGCCCTACCGGGACAGGGTTCACAGATACGCAGTATTTT. The J gene is TRBJ2-3, the V gene TRBV9; TRBD1 agrees at 9 bases. The junction had 8 bases not matched to a gene; V was cut back by 4 bases and J by 2 bases. CDR1 SGDLS and CDR2 YYNGEE come from the germline V gene. The CDR3 is made up of 16 amino acids.

The chain carries TRBV30 and TRBJ2-7, with 9 bases aligning to TRBD2. With 4 bases clipped from V and 4 bases from J, the junction kept 17 bases outside the gene matches. Germline lookup yields CDR1 GTSNPN and CDR2 SVGIG (reference sequence). This CDR3 is 17 amino acids long. The CDR3 reads CAWIDHSGSRRGYEQYF. The CDR3 DNA reads as TGTGCCTGGATTGACCATAGCGGGAGCCGGAGAGGGTACGAGCAGTACTTC.

The genes are TRBV19 and TRBJ2-2; a weak D match, TRBD1 (6 bases). Germline loops: CDR1 LNHDA, CDR2 SQIVND (reference sequence). Trimming cost V 5 bases and J 1 base, with 14 bases left between them. The CDR3 consists of 16 residues. Here the CDR3 reads CASSQPGTLNTGELFF. DNA for the CDR3: TGTGCCAGTAGTCAACCCGGGACACTGAACACCGGGGAGCTGTTTTTT.

The chain links TRBV27 to TRBJ2-1; 11 bases map to TRBD2. Germline trimming cut 4 bases from V and 6 bases from J; bases unmatched to any gene: 5. This CDR3 contains 15 residues. The germline gives CDR1 MNHEY, CDR2 SMNVEV (reference sequence). CDR3 bases: TGTGCCAGCAGTTCCCGACTAGCGGGACTCAATGAGCAGTTCTTC. Protein: CASSSRLAGLNEQFF.

The J gene is TRBJ2-1, the V gene TRBV28; weak D call: TRBD1 (8 bases). This CDR3 is built from 17 residues. V shed 4 bases and J shed 8 bases, with 24 bases lying between them. Germline values: CDR1 MDHEN, CDR2 SYDVKM. The CDR3 DNA is TGTGCCAGCAGTTCCCCGGGGGGCAGGGGGCGGTCGGATGAGCAGTTCTTC. Protein sequence: CASSSPGGRGRSDEQFF.

The V gene is TRBV5-1, the J gene TRBJ2-6; D may be TRBD1 (5 bases). V lost 7 bases to trimming and J lost 1 base, with 18 bases between them. This CDR3 region has 17 residues. CDR1 and CDR2 (germline): SGHRS, YFSETQ. The CDR3 protein is CASFPPNTGSGANVLTF. Here the CDR3 DNA reads TGCGCCAGCTTTCCACCTAATACAGGTTCTGGGGCCAACGTCCTGACTTTC. Combining the CDR3 with reference TRBV5-1 and TRBJ2-6 gives the whole variable domain KAGVTQTPRYLIKTRGQQVTLSCSPISGHRSVSWYQQTPGQGLQFLFEYFSETQRNKGNFPGRFSGRQFSNSRSEMNVSTLELGDSALYLCASFPPNTGSGANVLTFGAGSRLTVL.